Below are 7 T cell receptor beta chains sequenced from a single sample in a study of blood T cell repertoires in COVID-19. Profiling relied on immunoSEQ multiplex PCR, and the TCRdb table lists in-frame clones only, not all of them. The top ten hold roughly 1.4% of the sample, which has roughly 120,000 clones, around 83% seen once. Specimen: peripheral blood. These TCRs come from a man aged 40-50 years with acute or convalescent COVID-19.

Remarks on this clone: The same CDR3 also results from other DNA sequences found in this sample. This chain joins TRBV7-9 and TRBJ1-3; D is possibly TRBD1 (5 bases). From germline, CDR1 is SEHNR and CDR2 FQNEAQ (reference sequence). V was shortened by 2 bases and J by 2 bases, with 7 bases between the two germline ends. The CDR3 consists of 14 residues. CDR3 sequence (DNA): TGTGCCAGCAGCTTACAGGGAACTGGAAACACCATATATTTT. It translates to CASSLQGTGNTIYF.

The J gene is TRBJ2-7, the V gene TRBV25-1; 12 bases are shared with TRBD2. CDR1 is MGHDK and CDR2 is SYGVNS in the germline V gene. Trimming took 8 bases from V and 6 from J; bases not matched to a gene: 8. There are 14 residues in the CDR3. The CDR3 spells CASVPGLAGGEQYF. The CDR3 bases are TGTGCCAGCGTTCCGGGACTAGCGGGTGGCGAGCAGTACTTC.

The table lists this clone with a count of one. The CDR3 here is CASSGGLAGGSETQYF. The DNA for the CDR3 is TGTGCCAGCAGCGGGGGACTAGCGGGAGGTTCAGAGACCCAGTACTTC. This chain links TRBV5-6 with TRBJ2-5, with 15 bases fitting TRBD2. The CDR3 contains 16 residues. Germline V lookup: CDR1 SGHDT, CDR2 YYEEEE. The V gene end was trimmed by 4 bases and the J gene end by 4 bases; junction bases not matched to a gene: 5.

This sequence joins TRBV7-9 and TRBJ2-1, with 7 bases aligning to TRBD2. This CDR3 has 13 residues. Germline values: CDR1 SEHNR, CDR2 FQNEAQ (reference sequence). Trimming took 4 bases from V and 8 from J; bases not matched to a gene: 5. The CDR3 is CASSYTSVDEQFF. DNA of the CDR3: TGTGCCAGCAGCTACACTAGCGTCGATGAGCAGTTCTTC.

This chain links TRBV3-1 (or the pseudogene TRBV3-2) with TRBJ2-1; D possibly corresponds to TRBD1 (6 bases). Trimming removed 2 bases at V and 9 bases at J, with 14 bases between. Germline values: CDR1 LGHDT, CDR2 YNNKEL (reference sequence). The CDR3 extends over 14 amino acids. This CDR3 reads CASSQNRERGEQFF. The CDR3 DNA reads as TGTGCCAGCAGCCAAAACAGGGAAAGAGGTGAGCAGTTCTTC.

The genes are TRBV4-3 and TRBJ2-2; 10 positions match TRBD2. V was pared by 4 bases and J by 0 bases, with 2 bases of the junction left unmatched. In germline, CDR1 is LGHNA, CDR2 YSLEER. The CDR3 is made up of 16 amino acids. CDR3 loop: CASSRSGGPNTGELFF. The CDR3 nucleotides read TGCGCCAGCAGCCGTAGCGGGGGGCCGAACACCGGGGAGCTGTTTTTT.

This clone was recorded a few times. The V and J genes are TRBV9 and TRBJ2-7; D is possibly TRBD2 (6 bases). Germline assignment: CDR1 SGDLS and CDR2 YYNGEE. The CDR3 contains 12 residues. The V and J ends lost 4 bases and 6 bases respectively, with 11 bases between them. DNA of the CDR3: TGTGCCAGCAGCACATTGGGGGGCGAGCAGTACTTC. The encoded protein is CASSTLGGEQYF. Together with reference TRBV9 and TRBJ2-7, the CDR3 gives the full variable domain: DSGVTQTPKHLITATGQRVTLRCSPRSGDLSVYWYQQSLDQGLQFLIQYYNGEERAKGNILERFSAQQFPDLHSELNLSSLELGDSALYFCASSTLGGEQYFGPGTRLTVT.